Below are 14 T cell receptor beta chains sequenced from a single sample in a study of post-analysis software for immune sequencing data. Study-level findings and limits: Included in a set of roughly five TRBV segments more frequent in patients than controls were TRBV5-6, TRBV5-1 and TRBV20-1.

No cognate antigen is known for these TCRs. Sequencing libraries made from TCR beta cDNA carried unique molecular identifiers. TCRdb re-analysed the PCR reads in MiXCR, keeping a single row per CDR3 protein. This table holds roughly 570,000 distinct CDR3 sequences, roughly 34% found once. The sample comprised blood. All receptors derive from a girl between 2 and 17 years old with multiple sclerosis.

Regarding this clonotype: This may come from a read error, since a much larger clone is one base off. CDR3 sequence reads: CAISALLDYEQYF. As DNA, the CDR3 is TGTGCCATCAGTGCGTTGCTGGACTACGAGCAGTACTTC. The chain joins TRBV10-3 to TRBJ2-7, with D uncertain. Trimming removed 4 bases from V and 3 bases from J, with 10 bases in between. CDR1 is ENHRY, CDR2 SYGVKD, per germline. The CDR3 contains 13 residues.

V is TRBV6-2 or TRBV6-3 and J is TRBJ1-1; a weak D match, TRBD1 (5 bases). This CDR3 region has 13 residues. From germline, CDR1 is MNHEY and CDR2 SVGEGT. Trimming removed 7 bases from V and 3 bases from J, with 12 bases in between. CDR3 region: CASTQTVHTEAFF. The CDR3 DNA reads TGTGCCAGCACTCAGACAGTCCACACTGAAGCTTTCTTT.

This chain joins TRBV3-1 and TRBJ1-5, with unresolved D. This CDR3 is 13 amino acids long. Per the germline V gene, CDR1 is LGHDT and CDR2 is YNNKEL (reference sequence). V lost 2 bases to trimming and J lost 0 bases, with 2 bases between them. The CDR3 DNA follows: TGTGCCAGCAGCCAAATTAGCAATCAGCCCCAGCATTTT. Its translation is CASSQISNQPQHF.

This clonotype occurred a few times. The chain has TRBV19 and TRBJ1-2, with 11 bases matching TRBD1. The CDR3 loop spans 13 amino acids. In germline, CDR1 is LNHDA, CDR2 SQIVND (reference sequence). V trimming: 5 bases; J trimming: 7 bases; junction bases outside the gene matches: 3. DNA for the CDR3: TGTGCCAGTAGTCCGGACAGGGGGCCTGGCTACACCTTC. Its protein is CASSPDRGPGYTF.

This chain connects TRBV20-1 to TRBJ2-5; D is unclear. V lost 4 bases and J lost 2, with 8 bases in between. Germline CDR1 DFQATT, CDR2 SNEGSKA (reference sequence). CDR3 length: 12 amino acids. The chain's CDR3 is CSAKRQQETQYF. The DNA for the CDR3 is TGCAGTGCTAAACGACAACAAGAGACCCAGTACTTC.

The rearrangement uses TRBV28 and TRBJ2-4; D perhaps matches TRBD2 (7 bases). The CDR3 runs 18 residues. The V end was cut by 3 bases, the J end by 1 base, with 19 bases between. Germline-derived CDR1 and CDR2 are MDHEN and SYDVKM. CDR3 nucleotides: TGTGCCAGCAGTTTGCCAAGGCGGGGGCCCTCGGCCAAAAACATTCAGTACTTC. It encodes CASSLPRRGPSAKNIQYF.

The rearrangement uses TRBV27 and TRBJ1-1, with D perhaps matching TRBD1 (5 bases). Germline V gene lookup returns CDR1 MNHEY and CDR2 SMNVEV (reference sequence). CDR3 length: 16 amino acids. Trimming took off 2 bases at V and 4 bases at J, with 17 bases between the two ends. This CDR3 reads CASSLVGATAFTEAFF. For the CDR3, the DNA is TGTGCCAGCAGTTTAGTAGGGGCCACGGCGTTCACTGAAGCTTTCTTT.

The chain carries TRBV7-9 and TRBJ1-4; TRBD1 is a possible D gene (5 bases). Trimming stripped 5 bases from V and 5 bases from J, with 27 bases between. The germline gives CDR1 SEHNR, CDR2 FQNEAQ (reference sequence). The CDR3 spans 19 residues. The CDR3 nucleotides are TGTGCCAGCAGCCGCTTTCCCGGGGGAGAGGGCACAGGAAATGAAAAACTGTTTTTT. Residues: CASSRFPGGEGTGNEKLFF.

The CDR3 DNA reads TGTGCCAGCAGAGGACAGGGATACAGGGACGGTCGTCTGAACACTGAAGCTTTCTTT. It specifies CASRGQGYRDGRLNTEAFF. The V gene is TRBV2, the J gene TRBJ1-1; 8 bases line up with TRBD1. The germline CDR1 and CDR2 sequences are SNHLY and FYNNEI. The CDR3 has 19 residues. J gave up 0 bases and V 6 bases, and 18 bases lay outside the gene matches. Filled out from reference TRBV2 and TRBJ1-1, the complete variable domain reads EPEVTQTPSHQVTQMGQEVILRCVPISNHLYFYWYRQILGQKVEFLVSFYNNEISEKSEIFDDQFSVERPDGSNFTLKIRSTKLEDSAMYFCASRGQGYRDGRLNTEAFFGQGTRLTVV.

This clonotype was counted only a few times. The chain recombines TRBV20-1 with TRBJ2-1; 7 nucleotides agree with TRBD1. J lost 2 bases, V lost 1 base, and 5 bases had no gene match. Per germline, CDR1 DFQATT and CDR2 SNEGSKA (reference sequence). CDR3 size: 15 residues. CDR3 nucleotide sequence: TGCAGTGCTAGAGCGAGACAGGGCACCTACAATGAGCAGTTCTTC. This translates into CSARARQGTYNEQFF.

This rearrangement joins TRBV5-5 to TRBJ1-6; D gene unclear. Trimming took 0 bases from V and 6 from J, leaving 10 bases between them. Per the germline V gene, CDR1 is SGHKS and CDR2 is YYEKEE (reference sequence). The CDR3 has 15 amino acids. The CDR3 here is CASSLGVLTNSPLHF. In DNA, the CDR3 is TGTGCCAGCAGCTTGGGGGTTCTTACTAATTCACCCCTCCACTTT.

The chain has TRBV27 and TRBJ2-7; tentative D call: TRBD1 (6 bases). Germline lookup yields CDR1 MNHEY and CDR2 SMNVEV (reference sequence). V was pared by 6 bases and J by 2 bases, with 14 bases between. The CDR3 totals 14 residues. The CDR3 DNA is TGTGCCAGCAGGCAATACAGGGAAACCTACGAGCAGTACTTC. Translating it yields CASRQYRETYEQYF.

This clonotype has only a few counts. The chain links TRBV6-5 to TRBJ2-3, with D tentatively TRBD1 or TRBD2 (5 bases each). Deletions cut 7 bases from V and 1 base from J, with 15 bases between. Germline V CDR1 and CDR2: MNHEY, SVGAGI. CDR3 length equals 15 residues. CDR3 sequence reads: CASMGPGIGTDTQYF. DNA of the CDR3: TGTGCCAGCATGGGACCGGGGATCGGCACAGATACGCAGTATTTT.

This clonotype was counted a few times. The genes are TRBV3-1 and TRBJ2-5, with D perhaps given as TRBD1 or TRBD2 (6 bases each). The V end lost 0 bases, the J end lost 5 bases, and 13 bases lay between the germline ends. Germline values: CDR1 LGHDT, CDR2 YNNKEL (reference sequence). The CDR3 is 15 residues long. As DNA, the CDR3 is TGTGCCAGCAGCCAAGATAGGCAGGGGAGGGAGACCCAGTACTTC. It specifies CASSQDRQGRETQYF.